These T cell receptor beta chains were read from a single sample in a study of T and B cells in COVID-19 patients. TCRdb redid the calling of the multiplex PCR reads with MiXCR, one entry per CDR3 protein. The table has approximately 1,200 distinct CDR3 sequences, under 30% seen once. The sequencing input was blood. These receptors all come from a human donor with active COVID-19. Each CDR3 is given without its conserved first and last residue. The order of the fields is J gene, clone size, D gene, V gene, CDR3 protein. A D gene is named only where the DNA matches it firmly. Only some rows state a clone size, as once, few, many or a class for expanded clones.

TRBJ2-1	large	NA	TRBV29-1	SVGGDSHYNEQF
TRBJ1-6	few	NA	TRBV28	ASSLARNSPLH
TRBJ2-7	large	TRBD2	TRBV13	ASSLDGSGNYEQY
TRBJ1-6	NA	TRBD1	TRBV4-2	ASSQGYSGGGSPLH
TRBJ1-1	medium-sized	TRBD1	TRBV18	ASSPNFGTVNTEAF
TRBJ2-1	NA	TRBD1	TRBV10-3	ASSSGTGAYNEQF
TRBJ1-1	NA	TRBD1	TRBV4-1	ASSQRQGGVGTEAF
TRBJ2-2	NA	NA	TRBV12-5	ASGLGATNTGELF
TRBJ1-1	few	TRBD1	TRBV6-4	ASSRDRRVGGTEAF
TRBJ2-6	large	NA	TRBV6-1	ASILVVDRGLSGANVLT
TRBJ2-1	few	NA	TRBV7-2	ASSLEGVSYNEQF
TRBJ2-7	NA	TRBD2	TRBV12-3/TRBV12-4	ASSLGQLAGGYEQY
TRBJ2-1	NA	TRBD2	TRBV6-5	ASNSVRTSGNPYNEQF
TRBJ2-3	medium-sized	TRBD2	TRBV6-4	ASSEGLAGDTQY
TRBJ1-1	medium-sized	NA	TRBV6-1	ASSAGAENTEAF
TRBJ2-1	few	NA	TRBV20-1	SARDKRYSLNEQF